Listed here are 11 T cell receptor beta chains from one sample, sequenced in a study of T cells in Graves' hyperthyroidism and ophthalmopathy. Template material for amplifying TCR beta CDR3 regions consisted of RNA transcripts. HTBI primers drove first-round RT-PCR of the TCR CDR3. One entry per CDR3 protein, called by TCRdb with MiXCR from the multiplex PCR reads. This table has roughly 570,000 distinct CDR3 sequences, under 60% appearing once. Sequencing was performed on peripheral blood or thyroid tissue (not recorded which). All receptors come from an adult woman with Graves' disease, either hyperthyroidism or ophthalmopathy (not recorded which).

The rearrangement links TRBV7-6 to TRBJ2-5; TRBD1 agrees at 7 bases. Trimming removed 4 bases from V and 5 bases from J; junction bases left unmatched: 7. In germline, CDR1 is SGHVS, CDR2 FNYEAQ. The CDR3 contains 14 residues. CDR3 bases: TGTGCCAGCAGCTCATCCACAGGGGTGGAGACCCAGTACTTC. This encodes CASSSSTGVETQYF.

The sample holds many counts of this clonotype. V is TRBV5-5 and J is TRBJ2-5; the D gene is possibly TRBD2 (6 bases). Germline V gene data show CDR1 as SGHKS and CDR2 as YYEKEE (reference sequence). The V end was cut by 4 bases, the J end by 4 bases, with 20 bases between. The CDR3 spans 16 residues. CDR3 region: CASSRGWVEGRETQYF. DNA for the CDR3: TGTGCCAGCAGCCGGGGGTGGGTAGAAGGGCGAGAGACCCAGTACTTC.

This clonotype was detected ten times or more. This rearrangement joins TRBV9 to TRBJ2-7, with TRBD1 identical over 9 bases. The CDR3 runs to 14 residues. From germline, CDR1 is SGDLS and CDR2 YYNGEE. Trimming removed 3 bases from V and 6 bases from J; junction bases left unmatched: 7. The CDR3 sequence is CASSATGGFGEQYF. The CDR3, as DNA: TGTGCCAGCAGCGCTACAGGGGGCTTCGGCGAGCAGTACTTC.

J is TRBJ2-7 and V is TRBV11-2; 16 positions agree with TRBD2. Trimming cost V 6 bases and J 2 bases; bases outside gene matches: 7. The V gene's germline CDR1 is SGHAT and CDR2 FQNNGV. The CDR3 runs to 17 residues. DNA of the CDR3: TGTGCCAGCAGTGCTAGCGGGACTAGCGGGAGGGCCTACGAGCAGTACTTC. Protein sequence: CASSASGTSGRAYEQYF.

The chain uses TRBV7-8 and TRBJ1-6, with D possibly being TRBD1 (5 bases). V gave up 6 bases and J gave up 13 bases, with 13 bases separating them. The CDR3 covers 12 residues. The germline CDR1 and CDR2 sequences are SGHVS and FQNEAQ. CDR3 sequence (DNA): TGTGCCAGCAGACGGGGGACGTCGCCCCTCCACTTT. Its protein product is CASRRGTSPLHF.

This clonotype came up many times. The chain couples TRBV12-3 or TRBV12-4 to TRBJ2-2, with D perhaps being TRBD1 or TRBD2 (5 bases each). The CDR3 runs 15 residues. V lost 2 bases and J 6 bases, leaving 13 bases between the germline ends. The CDR3 region is CASSLRQGEAGELFF. The CDR3 DNA follows: TGTGCCAGCAGTTTACGGCAGGGAGAGGCCGGGGAGCTGTTTTTT.

This clonotype was picked up many times. The V and J genes are TRBV4-1 and TRBJ2-7; D not resolved. Germline values: CDR1 MGHRA, CDR2 YSYEKL. This CDR3 is 13 amino acids long. V was trimmed by 0 bases and J by 8 bases, leaving 11 bases between them. CDR3 residues: CASSQEEADQQYF. Written as DNA, the CDR3 is TGCGCCAGCAGCCAAGAAGAAGCTGATCAGCAGTACTTC.

V usage is TRBV7-2 and J usage is TRBJ1-5; unclear D gene. Germline V CDR1 and CDR2: SGHTA, FQGNSA. This CDR3 is built from 15 residues. Trimming cost V 3 bases and J 3 bases, with 12 bases left between them. The CDR3 DNA reads TGTGCCAGCAGCTTGGTTCACGATGCCAATCAGCCCCAGCATTTT. It yields the protein CASSLVHDANQPQHF.

The V call is TRBV2, the J call TRBJ1-2; TRBD1 matches 7 bases. Germline CDR1 and CDR2: SNHLY and FYNNEI. Trimming cost V 3 bases and J 3 bases; bases outside gene matches: 10. The CDR3 covers 16 residues. The CDR3 DNA reads TGTGCCAGCAGTGATCCGTCGAGACAGGGATACTATGGCTACACCTTC. It is translated as CASSDPSRQGYYGYTF.

This clonotype was detected ten times or more. The rearrangement joins TRBV19 to TRBJ1-2; D remains ambiguous. Trimming stripped 2 bases from V and 8 bases from J, with 9 bases between. The CDR3 runs 12 residues. CDR1 and CDR2 (germline): LNHDA, SQIVND (reference sequence). The CDR3 is CASSIRVGGYTF. The CDR3 nucleotides read TGTGCCAGTAGTATACGGGTCGGGGGCTACACCTTC.

J is TRBJ1-6 and V is TRBV20-1; no clear D gene. Trimming stripped 3 bases from V and 6 bases from J, with 9 bases between. CDR3 length: 13 residues. The germline V gene encodes CDR1 DFQATT and CDR2 SNEGSKA (reference sequence). Here the CDR3 reads CSASGDLNSPLHF. CDR3 nucleotide sequence: TGCAGTGCTAGCGGCGATCTTAATTCACCCCTCCACTTT.